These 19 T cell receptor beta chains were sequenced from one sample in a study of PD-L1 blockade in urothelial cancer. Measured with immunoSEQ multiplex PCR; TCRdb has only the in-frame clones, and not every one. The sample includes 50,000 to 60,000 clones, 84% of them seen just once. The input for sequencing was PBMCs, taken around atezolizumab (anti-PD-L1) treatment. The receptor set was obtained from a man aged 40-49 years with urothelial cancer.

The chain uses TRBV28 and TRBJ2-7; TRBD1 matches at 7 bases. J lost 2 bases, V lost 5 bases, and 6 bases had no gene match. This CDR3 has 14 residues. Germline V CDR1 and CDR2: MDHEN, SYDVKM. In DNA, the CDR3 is TGTGCCAGCAGTCATCAGGGGGAAACCTACGAGCAGTACTTC. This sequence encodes CASSHQGETYEQYF.

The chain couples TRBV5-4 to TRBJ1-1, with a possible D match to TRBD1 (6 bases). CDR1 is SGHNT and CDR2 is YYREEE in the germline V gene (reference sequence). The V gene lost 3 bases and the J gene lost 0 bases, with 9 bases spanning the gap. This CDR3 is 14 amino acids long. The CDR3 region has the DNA TGTGCCAGCAGCTCGACAGGTATGAACACTGAAGCTTTCTTT. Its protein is CASSSTGMNTEAFF.

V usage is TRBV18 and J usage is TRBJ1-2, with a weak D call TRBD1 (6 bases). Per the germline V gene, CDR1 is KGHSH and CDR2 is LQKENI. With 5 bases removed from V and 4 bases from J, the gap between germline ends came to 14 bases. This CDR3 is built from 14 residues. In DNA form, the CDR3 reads TGTGCCAGCTCAGAGGACAGAAATCGCTATGGCTACACCTTC. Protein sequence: CASSEDRNRYGYTF.

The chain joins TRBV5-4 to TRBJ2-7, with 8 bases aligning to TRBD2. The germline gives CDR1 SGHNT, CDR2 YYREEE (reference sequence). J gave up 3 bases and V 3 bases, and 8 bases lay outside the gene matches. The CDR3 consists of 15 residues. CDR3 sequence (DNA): TGTGCCAGCAGCTCCTTAGCGGGAACCTACTACGAGCAGTACTTC. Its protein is CASSSLAGTYYEQYF.

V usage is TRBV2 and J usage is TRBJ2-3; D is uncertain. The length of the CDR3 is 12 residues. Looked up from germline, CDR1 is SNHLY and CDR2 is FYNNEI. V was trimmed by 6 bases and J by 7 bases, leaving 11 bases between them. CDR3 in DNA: TGTGCCAGCAGGGAGCTCGCCAATACGCAGTATTTT. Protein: CASRELANTQYF.

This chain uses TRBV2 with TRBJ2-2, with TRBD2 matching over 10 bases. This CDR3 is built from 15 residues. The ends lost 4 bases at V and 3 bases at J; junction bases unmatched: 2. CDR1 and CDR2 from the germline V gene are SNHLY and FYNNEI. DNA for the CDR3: TGTGCCAGCAGTGGGACTAGCGGCTACACCGGGGAGCTGTTTTTT. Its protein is CASSGTSGYTGELFF.

CDR3 sequence (DNA): TGTGCCAGCAGGGGGGCAGGGGAGCTGTTTTTT. It encodes CASRGAGELFF. This chain joins TRBV9 and TRBJ2-2; perhaps TRBD1 as D (6 bases). The germline gives CDR1 SGDLS, CDR2 YYNGEE. V was trimmed by 5 bases and J by 8 bases, leaving 7 bases between them. The length of the CDR3 is 11 residues.

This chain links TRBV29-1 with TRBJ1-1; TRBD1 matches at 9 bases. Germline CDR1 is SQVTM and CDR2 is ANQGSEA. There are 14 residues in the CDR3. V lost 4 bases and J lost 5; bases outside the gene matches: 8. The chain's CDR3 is CSVVLTGGATEAFF. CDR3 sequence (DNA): TGCAGCGTTGTTTTGACAGGGGGGGCGACTGAAGCTTTCTTT.

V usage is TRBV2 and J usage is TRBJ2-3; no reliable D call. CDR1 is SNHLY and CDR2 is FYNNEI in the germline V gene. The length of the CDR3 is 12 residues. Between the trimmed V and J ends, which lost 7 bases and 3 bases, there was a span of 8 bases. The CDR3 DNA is TGTGCCAGCAAGATCGCGACAGATACGCAGTATTTT. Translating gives CASKIATDTQYF.

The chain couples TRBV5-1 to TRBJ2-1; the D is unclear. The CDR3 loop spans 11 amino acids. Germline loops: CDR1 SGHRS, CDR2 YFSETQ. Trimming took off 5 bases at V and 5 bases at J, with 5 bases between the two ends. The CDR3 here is CASSTDNEQFF. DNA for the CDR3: TGCGCCAGCAGTACAGACAATGAGCAGTTCTTC.

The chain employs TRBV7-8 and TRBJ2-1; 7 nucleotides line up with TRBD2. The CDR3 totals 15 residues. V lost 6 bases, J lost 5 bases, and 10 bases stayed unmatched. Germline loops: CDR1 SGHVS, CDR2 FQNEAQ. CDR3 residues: CASSPTSTRHNEQFF. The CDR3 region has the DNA TGTGCCAGCAGTCCGACTAGCACCCGACACAATGAGCAGTTCTTC.

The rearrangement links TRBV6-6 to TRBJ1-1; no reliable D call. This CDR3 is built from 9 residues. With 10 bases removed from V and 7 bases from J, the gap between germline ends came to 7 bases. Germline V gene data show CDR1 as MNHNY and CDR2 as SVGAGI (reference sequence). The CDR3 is CAIGGEAFF. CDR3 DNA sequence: TGTGCCATCGGAGGTGAAGCTTTCTTT.

CDR3 region: CASSATGVASYEQYF. The CDR3 nucleotides are TGTGCCAGTAGTGCGACAGGGGTAGCTTCCTACGAGCAGTACTTC. The rearrangement uses TRBV19 and TRBJ2-7, with TRBD1 matching 8 bases. There are 15 residues in the CDR3. V was clipped by 5 bases and J by 1 base; unmatched bases: 7. Germline CDR1 and CDR2: LNHDA and SQIVND (reference sequence).

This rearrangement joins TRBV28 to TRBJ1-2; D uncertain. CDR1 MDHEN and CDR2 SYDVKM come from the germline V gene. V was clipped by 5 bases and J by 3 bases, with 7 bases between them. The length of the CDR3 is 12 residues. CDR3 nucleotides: TGTGCCAGCAGTATGGCCCACTATGGCTACACCTTC. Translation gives CASSMAHYGYTF.

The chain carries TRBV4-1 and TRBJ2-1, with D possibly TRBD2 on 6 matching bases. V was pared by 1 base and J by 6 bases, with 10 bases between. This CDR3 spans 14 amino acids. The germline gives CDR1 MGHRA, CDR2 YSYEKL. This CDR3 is CASSQAATSNEQFF. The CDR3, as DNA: TGCGCCAGCAGCCAAGCAGCGACTAGCAATGAGCAGTTCTTC.

The CDR3: CASSPGDFPYEQYF. The DNA of the CDR3 is TGTGCCAGCAGCCCCGGGGACTTCCCCTACGAGCAGTACTTC. The chain carries TRBV9 and TRBJ2-7; possibly TRBD2 for D (6 bases). The germline V gene encodes CDR1 SGDLS and CDR2 YYNGEE. V was clipped by 4 bases and J by 2 bases, with 13 bases between them. The CDR3 loop spans 14 amino acids.

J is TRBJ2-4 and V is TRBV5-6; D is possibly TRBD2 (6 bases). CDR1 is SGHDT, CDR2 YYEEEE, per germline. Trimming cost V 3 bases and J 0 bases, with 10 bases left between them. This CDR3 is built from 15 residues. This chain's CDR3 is CASSSEGLAKNIQYF. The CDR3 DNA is TGTGCCAGCAGCTCAGAGGGACTAGCCAAAAACATTCAGTACTTC.

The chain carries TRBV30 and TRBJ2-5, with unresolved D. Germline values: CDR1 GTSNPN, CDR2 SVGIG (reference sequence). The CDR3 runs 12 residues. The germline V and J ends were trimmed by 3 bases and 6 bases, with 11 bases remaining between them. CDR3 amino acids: CAWRIGSQTQYF. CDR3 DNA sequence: TGTGCCTGGAGAATCGGGTCACAGACCCAGTACTTC.

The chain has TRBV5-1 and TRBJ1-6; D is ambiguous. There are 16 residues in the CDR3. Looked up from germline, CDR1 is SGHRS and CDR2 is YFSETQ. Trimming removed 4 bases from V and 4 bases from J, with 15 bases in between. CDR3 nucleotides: TGCGCCAGCAGCCTCCTGGGAGGGTTGTATAATTCACCCCTCCACTTT. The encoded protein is CASSLLGGLYNSPLHF.